This T cell receptor beta chain was captured in a study of blood T cell repertoires in COVID-19. Study background: Acute and convalescent COVID-19 specimens originated in the United States, Italy and Spain. PBMCs, B-cell-depleted T cells, or T cells were the source of the cDNA or gDNA that made up the material.

Per the germline V gene, CDR1 is SGHKS and CDR2 is YYEKEE (reference sequence). V was pared by 2 bases and J by 3 bases, with 6 bases between. The CDR3 totals 12 residues. Authors' analysis steps: Cell counts per sample came from amplifying reference gene primers. Only in-frame clones appear in the TCRdb table, and some are missing; sequencing was by immunoSEQ multiplex PCR. Clone size and the V and J calls come from that table; the DNA yielded D and trimming. Found here are approximately 150,000 clones, 87% of them singletons; the top ten hold under 6%. The table lists this clone with a count of one.

The TCR comes from a human donor in a cohort sampled during active COVID-19. The chain links TRBV5-5 to TRBJ2-7; TRBD2 is a possible D gene (6 bases). Sequences were obtained from peripheral blood. DNA for the CDR3: TGTGCCAGCAGCTTTAGCGGCTACGAGCAGTACTTC. Translation gives CASSFSGYEQYF.